This T cell receptor beta chain stems from a study of low-dose radiotherapy and immunotherapy resistance in tumors. Study-wide context: Members of Cohort 1 were treated with 0.5 Gy per fraction every 2 weeks. The prescribed total PTV dose was 6.5 Gy.

The CDR3 loop spans 12 amino acids. Germline CDR1 and CDR2: KGHDR and SFDVKD. V shed 3 bases and J shed 9 bases, with 10 bases lying between them. cDNA synthesis used a TRAV/TRBV-specific primer set for both chains. TCR amplification ran approximately 20 PCR cycles using constant-region and V-primer adapter primers. Amplification (by in vitro transcription) was performed on isolated mRNA. TCRdb re-derived calls from the reads in MiXCR, one entry per CDR3 protein. The table shows some 11,000 distinct CDR3 sequences, with over 55% occurring only once. This clonotype originated in a human donor with advanced metastatic prostate, ovarian, gallbladder or colorectal cancer (not recorded which). This table probably holds off-target reads from a library built for another chain. The chain has TRBV24-1 and TRBJ1-2; D remains ambiguous. In DNA, the CDR3 is TGTGCCACCAGTGATGCCGTGGGTAGCTACACCTTC. Amino acid sequence: CATSDAVGSYTF.